This T cell receptor (beta chain) was observed in a study of blood T cell repertoires in COVID-19 (dated by TCRdb to the early 2020s). In the study overall: Samples covering the acute and convalescent phases of COVID-19 were provided by collaborators in the United States, Italy and Spain. The material from the prospective study consisted of cDNA or gDNA derived from T cells, B-cell-depleted T cells, or PBMCs. A de-identified subject ID, COVID-19 status, age in years and sex were almost always included in the sample metadata. Samples were obtained from the ongoing ImmuneRACE study (first 160 participants) and from 1,254 subjects provided by 6 global collaborators. The repertoires were released in a freely available public database meant as a resource for research on the immune response to SARS-CoV-2. Subjects who had been exposed to COVID-19, were actively infected with it, or had recovered from it provided the deeply sampled blood TCRbeta repertoires that made up the dataset. Where available, HLA class I and class II types were taken from metadata supplied by the sample provider and were not determined by assay-based typing. General findings and caveats noted by the study authors: The amount of clinical and demographic metadata varied by source and participant and was provided uncurated.

TCRbeta CDR3 regions were amplified from genomic DNA by means of the immunoSEQ Assay, a bias-controlled multiplex PCR. Turning to the authors' computational methods: Within the assay, amplification of reference gene primers was used to estimate how many nucleated cells each sample contained. To quantify the absolute abundance of each unique TCRbeta CDR3 rearrangement, sequence reads were collapsed and filtered. For each sample, productive Simpson clonality was calculated as the square root of Simpson's diversity index across productive rearrangements. TCRdb took this table from immuneACCESS and kept in-frame rearrangements with V and J called. Such tables lack part of the clones; where checked against another copy, unresolved V genes explain under half of the gap, and the rest is unexplained. V and J calls and clone size follow that table, whereas D and trimming were derived from the DNA. The sample table lists about 140,000 clones, 88% of them with a count of one. Of the sample, 10% falls within the top ten clones.

CDR1 and CDR2 (SGHTA, FQGNSA) derive from the germline V gene. V loses 1 base, J loses 0 bases, and the germline ends lie 7 bases apart. From its cysteine to its phenylalanine, the CDR3 spans 15 amino acids. The only DNA kept is the CDR3, 45 bases in frame from the first base. The collaborating institutions used their own protocols to collect whole blood in K2EDTA tubes. For TCRbeta analysis, collaborators shipped samples as frozen whole blood, isolated PBMCs, or DNA extracted from either of those sample types. A note on this clone: There is no known antigen for this receptor. Per-base quality was not reported, and no clone a single base away is much larger than it.

The chain couples TRBV7-2 to TRBJ1-5, with the D gene too uncertain to name. Sequenced sample: peripheral blood. This sequence was found in a man aged 50-60 years with active or convalescent COVID-19. The CDR3 protein is CASSLVQNSNQPQHF. The DNA is TGTGCCAGCAGCTTAGTACAGAATAGCAATCAGCCCCAGCATTTT.